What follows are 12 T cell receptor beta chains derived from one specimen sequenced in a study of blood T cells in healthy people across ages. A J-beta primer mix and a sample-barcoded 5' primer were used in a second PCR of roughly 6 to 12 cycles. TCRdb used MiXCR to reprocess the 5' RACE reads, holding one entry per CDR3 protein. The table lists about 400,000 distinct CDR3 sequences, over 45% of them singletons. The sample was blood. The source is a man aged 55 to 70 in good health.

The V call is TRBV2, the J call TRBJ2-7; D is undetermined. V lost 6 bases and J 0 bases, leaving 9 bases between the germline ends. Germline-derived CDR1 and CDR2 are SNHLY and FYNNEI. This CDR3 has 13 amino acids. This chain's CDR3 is CASRGLLSYEQYF. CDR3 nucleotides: TGTGCCAGCAGAGGCCTCCTCTCCTACGAGCAGTACTTC. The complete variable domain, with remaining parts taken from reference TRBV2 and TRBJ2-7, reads EPEVTQTPSHQVTQMGQEVILRCVPISNHLYFYWYRQILGQKVEFLVSFYNNEISEKSEIFDDQFSVERPDGSNFTLKIRSTKLEDSAMYFCASRGLLSYEQYFGPGTRLTVT.

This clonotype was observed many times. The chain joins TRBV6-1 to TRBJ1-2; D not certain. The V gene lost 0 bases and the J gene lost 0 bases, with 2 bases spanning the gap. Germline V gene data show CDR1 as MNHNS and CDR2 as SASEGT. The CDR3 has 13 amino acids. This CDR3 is CASSEATNYGYTF. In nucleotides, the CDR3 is TGTGCCAGCAGTGAAGCCACTAACTATGGCTACACCTTC.

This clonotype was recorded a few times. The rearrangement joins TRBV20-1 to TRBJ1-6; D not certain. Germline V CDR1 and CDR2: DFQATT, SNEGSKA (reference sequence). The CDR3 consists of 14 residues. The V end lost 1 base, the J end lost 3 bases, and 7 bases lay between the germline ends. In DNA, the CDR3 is TGCAGTGCTAGAGCGGGCCTCTATAATTCACCCCTCCACTTT. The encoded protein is CSARAGLYNSPLHF.

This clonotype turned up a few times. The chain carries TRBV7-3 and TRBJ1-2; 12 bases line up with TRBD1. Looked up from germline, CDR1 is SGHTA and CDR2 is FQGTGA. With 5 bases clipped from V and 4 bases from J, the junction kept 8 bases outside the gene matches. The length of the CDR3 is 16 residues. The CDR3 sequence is CASSQDGTGGIYGYTF. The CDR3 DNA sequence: TGTGCCAGCAGCCAAGACGGGACAGGGGGCATCTATGGCTACACCTTC.

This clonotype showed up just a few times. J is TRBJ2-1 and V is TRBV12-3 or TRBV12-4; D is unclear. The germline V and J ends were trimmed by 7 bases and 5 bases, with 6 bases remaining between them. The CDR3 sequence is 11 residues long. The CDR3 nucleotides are TGTGCCAGCAACCTTAACAATGAGCAGTTCTTC. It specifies CASNLNNEQFF.

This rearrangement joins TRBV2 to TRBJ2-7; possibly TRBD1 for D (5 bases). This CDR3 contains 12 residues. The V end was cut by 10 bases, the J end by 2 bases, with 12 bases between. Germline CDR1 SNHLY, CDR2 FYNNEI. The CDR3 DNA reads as TGTGCCACTAGGACACTTACCTACGAGCAGTACTTC. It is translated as CATRTLTYEQYF.

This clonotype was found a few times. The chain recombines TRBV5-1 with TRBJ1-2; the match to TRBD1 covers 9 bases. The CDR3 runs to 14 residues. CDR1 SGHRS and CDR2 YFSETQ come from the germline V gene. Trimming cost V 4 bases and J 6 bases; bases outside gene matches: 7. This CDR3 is CASSTAGTGNGYTF. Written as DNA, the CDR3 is TGCGCCAGCAGCACCGCCGGGACAGGGAATGGCTACACCTTC.

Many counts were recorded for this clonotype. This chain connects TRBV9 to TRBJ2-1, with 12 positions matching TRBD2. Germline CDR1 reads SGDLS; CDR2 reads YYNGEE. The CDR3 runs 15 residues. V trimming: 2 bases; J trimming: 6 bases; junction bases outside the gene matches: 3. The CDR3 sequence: CASSVLTSGSNEQFF. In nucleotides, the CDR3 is TGTGCCAGCAGCGTGTTGACTAGCGGGAGCAATGAGCAGTTCTTC.

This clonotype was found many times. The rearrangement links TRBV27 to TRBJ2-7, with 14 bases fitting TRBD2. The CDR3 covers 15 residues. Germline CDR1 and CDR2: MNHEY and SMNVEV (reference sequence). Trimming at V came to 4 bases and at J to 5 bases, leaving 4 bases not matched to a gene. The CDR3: CASSSSGLAGDEQYF. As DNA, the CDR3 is TGTGCCAGCAGTTCCTCGGGACTAGCGGGAGACGAGCAGTACTTC.

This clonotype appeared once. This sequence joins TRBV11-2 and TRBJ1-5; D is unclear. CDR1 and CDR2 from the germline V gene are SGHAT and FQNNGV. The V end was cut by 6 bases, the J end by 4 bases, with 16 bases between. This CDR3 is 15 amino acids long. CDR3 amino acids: CASREEGSWNQPQHF. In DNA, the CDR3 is TGTGCCAGCAGGGAAGAGGGATCATGGAATCAGCCCCAGCATTTT.

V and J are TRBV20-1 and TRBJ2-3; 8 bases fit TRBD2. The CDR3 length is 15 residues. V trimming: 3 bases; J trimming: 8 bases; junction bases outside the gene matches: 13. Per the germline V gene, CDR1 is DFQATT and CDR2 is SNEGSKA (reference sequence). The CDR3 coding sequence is TGCAGTGCTAGTATAGCTACTAGCGGTTCGGGTACGCAGTATTTT. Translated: CSASIATSGSGTQYF.

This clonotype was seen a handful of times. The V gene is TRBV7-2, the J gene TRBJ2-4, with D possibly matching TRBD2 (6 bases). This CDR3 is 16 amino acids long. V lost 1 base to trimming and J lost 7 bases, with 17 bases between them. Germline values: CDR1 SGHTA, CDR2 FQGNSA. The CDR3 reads CASSLESGGWGNIQYF. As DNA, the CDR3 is TGTGCCAGCAGCTTAGAAAGTGGGGGGTGGGGTAACATTCAGTACTTC.